Listed here are 26 T cell receptor beta chains from one sample, sequenced in a study of Tregs in tolerant kidney transplant recipients. Libraries were prepared by immunoSEQ multiplex PCR; TCRdb keeps only in-frame clonotypes and omits some of them. This table holds approximately 260,000 clones, roughly 84% found once. Sequencing input: CD4+ T cells from blood. Source of these receptors: a human donor in good health.

CDR3 DNA: TGTGCCACCAGCAGGAATCAGGGCAGCGAGCAGTACTTC. Translating gives CATSRNQGSEQYF. This chain uses TRBV15 with TRBJ2-7, with a weak D call TRBD1 (5 bases). The CDR3 consists of 13 residues. V lost 3 bases to trimming and J lost 6 bases, with 12 bases between them. Germline V gene lookup returns CDR1 LNHNV and CDR2 YYDKDF (reference sequence).

The chain recombines TRBV5-1 with TRBJ2-3; D possibly uses TRBD1 or TRBD2 (5 bases each). This CDR3 region has 17 residues. V lost 5 bases, J lost 1 base, and 20 bases lay in between. The germline gives CDR1 SGHRS, CDR2 YFSETQ. CDR3 amino acids: CASSDYGHNFRTDTQYF. CDR3 in DNA: TGCGCCAGCAGTGACTATGGACACAATTTTCGCACAGATACGCAGTATTTT.

The gene calls are TRBV29-1 and TRBJ1-4, with TRBD1 matching 7 bases. Germline CDR1 reads SQVTM; CDR2 reads ANQGSEA. This CDR3 is 16 amino acids long. Germline trimming cut 6 bases from V and 0 bases from J; bases unmatched to any gene: 10. CDR3 in DNA: TGCAGCGTAGGGACAGCCGAAGTTGCAACTAATGAAAAACTGTTTTTT. As protein: CSVGTAEVATNEKLFF.

The chain links TRBV20-1 to TRBJ2-1; D not certain. CDR3 length: 10 residues. Germline V CDR1 and CDR2: DFQATT, SNEGSKA (reference sequence). With 5 bases removed from V and 4 bases from J, the gap between germline ends came to 3 bases. The CDR3 coding sequence is TGCAGTGCTGAATACAATGAGCAGTTCTTC. Translated, it gives CSAEYNEQFF.

The gene calls are TRBV11-1 and TRBJ1-2, with D possibly TRBD1 on 6 matching bases. Germline assignment: CDR1 SGHAT and CDR2 FQDESV (reference sequence). The CDR3 length is 14 residues. Trimming took 5 bases from V and 4 from J, leaving 14 bases between them. The CDR3 DNA reads TGTGCCAGCAGCCCAAGGGTGGACAGCTATGGCTACACCTTC. The encoded protein is CASSPRVDSYGYTF.

Of note for this clone: A read error is likely, as this CDR3 ends without the conserved phenylalanine or tryptophan. The chain uses TRBV19 and TRBJ2-7, with D possibly matching TRBD1 (5 bases). CDR1 is LNHDA and CDR2 is SQIVND in the germline V gene (reference sequence). The CDR3 covers 13 residues. V was cut by 3 bases and J by 3 bases, with 9 bases left in between. The CDR3 is CASSIQGRYEQYC. CDR3 nucleotide sequence: TGTGCCAGTAGTATCCAGGGCCGCTACGAGCAGTACTGC.

In this sample, this clone turned up a few times. The V and J genes are TRBV18 and TRBJ2-7, with 7 bases fitting TRBD1. The CDR3 length is 15 residues. J was trimmed by 2 bases and V by 1 base; bases with no gene match: 5. Germline V lookup: CDR1 KGHSH, CDR2 LQKENI. CDR3 region: CASSPRTGLTYEQYF. The DNA of the CDR3 is TGTGCCAGCTCACCACGGACAGGCCTAACCTACGAGCAGTACTTC.

This clone has just one count. The chain links TRBV27 to TRBJ2-1; 7 nucleotides line up with TRBD2. The germline V gene has CDR1 MNHEY and CDR2 SMNVEV (reference sequence). The V gene end was trimmed by 2 bases and the J gene end by 6 bases; junction bases not matched to a gene: 13. The CDR3 runs to 17 residues. DNA of the CDR3: TGTGCCAGCAGTTTAAGGCGGGTAGCGGGTCCGTCCAATGAGCAGTTCTTC. Amino acid sequence: CASSLRRVAGPSNEQFF.

This rearrangement joins TRBV2 to TRBJ2-5; D remains ambiguous. Germline CDR1 SNHLY, CDR2 FYNNEI. Trimming left V 6 bases short and J 2 bases short, with 7 bases between. The CDR3 length is 12 residues. CDR3 nucleotide sequence: TGTGCCAGCAGCCGGCATCAAGAGACCCAGTACTTC. Protein sequence: CASSRHQETQYF.

The rearrangement uses TRBV20-1 and TRBJ1-2; D is possibly TRBD1 (5 bases). Germline V gene lookup returns CDR1 DFQATT and CDR2 SNEGSKA (reference sequence). The CDR3 totals 11 residues. Trimming stripped 5 bases from V and 8 bases from J, with 12 bases between. CDR3 bases: TGCAGTGCTGCCCTCTGGGGCGGCTACACCTTC. It specifies CSAALWGGYTF.

The gene calls are TRBV18 and TRBJ1-2; maybe TRBD1 (6 bases). The CDR3 totals 15 residues. Germline V gene lookup returns CDR1 KGHSH and CDR2 LQKENI. Trimming removed 0 bases at V and 5 bases at J, with 13 bases between. CDR3 sequence: CASSPPIQGYYGYTF. CDR3 DNA sequence: TGTGCCAGCTCACCACCCATACAGGGTTATTATGGCTACACCTTC.

The V call is TRBV20-1, the J call TRBJ1-1; D is possibly TRBD1 (5 bases). The length of the CDR3 is 11 residues. The germline V gene encodes CDR1 DFQATT and CDR2 SNEGSKA (reference sequence). Trimming cost V 3 bases and J 11 bases, with 13 bases left between them. The CDR3 sequence is CSARGLIEAFF. DNA of the CDR3: TGCAGTGCTAGGGGACTTATTGAGGCTTTCTTT.

The genes are TRBV19 and TRBJ2-1; D is uncertain. Germline V gives CDR1 LNHDA, CDR2 SQIVND (reference sequence). Trimming removed 4 bases at V and 9 bases at J, with 7 bases between. This CDR3 region has 11 residues. CDR3 region: CASSNAAEQFF. In DNA form, the CDR3 reads TGTGCCAGTAGTAATGCTGCTGAGCAGTTCTTC.

This chain uses TRBV28 with TRBJ2-1; the D is unclear. The CDR3 spans 12 residues. V was pared by 7 bases and J by 7 bases, with 11 bases between. Germline lookup yields CDR1 MDHEN and CDR2 SYDVKM. DNA for the CDR3: TGTGCCAGCACTACAAGGGAAAATGAGCAGTTCTTC. It codes for CASTTRENEQFF.

The chain links TRBV5-1 to TRBJ1-4; 7 nucleotides agree with TRBD1. The CDR3 is made up of 16 amino acids. From germline, CDR1 is SGHRS and CDR2 YFSETQ. The V segment lost 1 base and the J segment 6 bases; nucleotides outside the gene matches: 9. The CDR3 DNA reads TGCGCCAGCAGCTTGACAGGGATTAGGGGGCATGAAAAACTGTTTTTT. Translation gives CASSLTGIRGHEKLFF.

The V gene is TRBV15, the J gene TRBJ2-5, with 14 positions matching TRBD2. The CDR3 spans 19 residues. The germline gives CDR1 LNHNV, CDR2 YYDKDF (reference sequence). The V gene end was trimmed by 0 bases and the J gene end by 3 bases; junction bases not matched to a gene: 9. The CDR3 nucleotides are TGTGCCACCAGCAGAGATCGGACTAGCGGGAGGAAAGTAGAAGAGACCCAGTACTTC. It yields the protein CATSRDRTSGRKVEETQYF.

CDR3 amino acids: CASSRDINYEQYF. DNA for the CDR3: TGTGCCAGCAGTCGGGACATCAACTACGAGCAGTACTTC. The chain joins TRBV2 to TRBJ2-7; maybe TRBD1 (6 bases). The length of the CDR3 is 13 residues. V lost 5 bases and J 3 bases, leaving 11 bases between the germline ends. CDR1 is SNHLY, CDR2 FYNNEI, per germline.

The V call is TRBV7-2, the J call TRBJ1-4, with D unclear. Trimming removed 5 bases at V and 5 bases at J, with 12 bases between. This CDR3 is built from 14 residues. Germline CDR1 SGHTA, CDR2 FQGNSA. CDR3 amino acids: CASSPGPRNEKLFF. Written as DNA, the CDR3 is TGTGCCAGCAGCCCCGGACCGCGGAATGAAAAACTGTTTTTT. Filled out from reference TRBV7-2 and TRBJ1-4, the complete variable domain reads GAGVSQSPSNKVTEKGKDVELRCDPISGHTALYWYRQSLGQGLEFLIYFQGNSAPDKSGLPSDRFSAERTGGSVSTLTIQRTQQEDSAVYLCASSPGPRNEKLFFGSGTQLSVL.

This chain uses TRBV29-1 with TRBJ2-1; the D gene is possibly TRBD1 (6 bases). The CDR3 has 13 residues. Germline V CDR1 and CDR2: SQVTM, ANQGSEA. V shed 0 bases and J shed 13 bases, with 16 bases lying between them. This chain's CDR3 is CSVEDQGPGTQFF. CDR3 nucleotide sequence: TGCAGCGTTGAAGATCAGGGGCCCGGGACCCAGTTCTTC.

This clone appeared a single time. This CDR3 is also generated by other DNA sequences in the sample. This sequence joins TRBV30 and TRBJ1-3; D remains ambiguous. The CDR3 contains 14 residues. The V end was cut by 2 bases, the J end by 2 bases, with 10 bases between. Germline CDR1 GTSNPN, CDR2 SVGIG (reference sequence). This CDR3 is CAWSPTTTGNTIYF. As DNA, the CDR3 is TGTGCCTGGAGTCCTACAACTACTGGAAACACCATATATTTT.

The rearrangement uses TRBV6-5 and TRBJ1-3; TRBD1 matches at 7 bases. Unmatched junction bases numbered 5, after V lost 6 bases and J lost 0 bases. Germline lookup yields CDR1 MNHEY and CDR2 SVGAGI. CDR3 size: 15 residues. The CDR3 here is CASRRDSHSGNTIYF. Written as DNA, the CDR3 is TGTGCCAGCAGGCGGGACAGTCACTCTGGAAACACCATATATTTT.

The chain uses TRBV7-2 and TRBJ1-2; D is unclear. The CDR3 extends over 14 amino acids. Trimming took off 4 bases at V and 7 bases at J, with 16 bases between the two ends. Per the germline V gene, CDR1 is SGHTA and CDR2 is FQGNSA. CDR3 in amino acids: CASSSRTTPTGYTF. As DNA, the CDR3 is TGTGCCAGCAGCTCCCGGACGACGCCCACTGGCTACACCTTC.

The CDR3 bases are TGCGCCAGCAGCCAAGTTACTGGTGAGCAGTTCTTC. It codes for CASSQVTGEQFF. The chain carries TRBV4-1 and TRBJ2-1; D is unclear. The length of the CDR3 is 12 residues. Trimming pared 1 base from V and 9 bases from J, leaving 7 bases between. CDR1 and CDR2 (germline): MGHRA, YSYEKL.

Points on this clone: Other DNA sequences in the same sample also yield this CDR3. J is TRBJ2-3 and V is TRBV5-1, with 8 nucleotides matching TRBD1. Germline V gene data show CDR1 as SGHRS and CDR2 as YFSETQ. Unmatched junction bases numbered 8, after V lost 2 bases and J lost 6 bases. The length of the CDR3 is 15 residues. The DNA for the CDR3 is TGCGCCAGCAGCTTCGGGGGACAGGTTGGGGATACGCAGTATTTT. Amino acids: CASSFGGQVGDTQYF.

The chain links TRBV18 to TRBJ2-2; D remains ambiguous. Germline CDR1 and CDR2: KGHSH and LQKENI. Trimming stripped 2 bases from V and 0 bases from J, with 10 bases between. This CDR3 region has 16 residues. The CDR3 here is CASSPVAPTNTGELFF. CDR3 bases: TGTGCCAGCTCACCAGTGGCACCGACGAACACCGGGGAGCTGTTTTTT.

This chain links TRBV15 with TRBJ2-5; D is perhaps TRBD1 (5 bases). CDR1 LNHNV and CDR2 YYDKDF come from the germline V gene (reference sequence). This CDR3 is 14 amino acids long. V lost 0 bases, J lost 11 bases, and 16 bases lay in between. The CDR3 DNA reads as TGTGCCACCAGCAGAGATCAGGGTAGGGGTTGGCAGTACTTC. Translating gives CATSRDQGRGWQYF.